The 18 T cell receptor beta chains reported below all come from one sample, sequenced in a study of T cell repertoires in cytomegalovirus infection. TCRdb re-called the reads with MiXCR, one entry per CDR3 protein. The sample records fewer than 550,000 distinct CDR3 sequences, under 40% being singletons. What was sequenced was PBMCs. These receptor sequences come from a human donor in good health (CMV status not recorded). Some clones in this sample may be carry-over from other donors' samples.

This clonotype has more than one count but fewer than ten. V usage is TRBV7-6 and J usage is TRBJ2-6; 9 positions agree with TRBD2. V gave up 2 bases and J gave up 0 bases; unmatched junction bases: 5. CDR1 and CDR2 from the germline V gene are SGHVS and FNYEAQ. The CDR3 has 18 residues. The chain's CDR3 is CASSLRLAGYSGANVLTF. The CDR3 DNA reads as TGTGCCAGCAGCTTACGGCTAGCGGGGTACTCTGGGGCCAACGTCCTGACTTTC.

This clonotype was detected a few times. The V call is TRBV6-1, the J call TRBJ1-1; D not resolved. Germline V gene data show CDR1 as MNHNS and CDR2 as SASEGT. CDR3 length equals 15 residues. Trimming stripped 1 base from V and 4 bases from J, with 13 bases between. The CDR3, as DNA: TGTGCCAGCAGTGAAGTTGGGGTGGGGAGCACTGAAGCTTTCTTT. Translation: CASSEVGVGSTEAFF.

About this clonotype: A read error is likely, as this CDR3 ends without the conserved phenylalanine or tryptophan. This chain links TRBV4-3 with TRBJ2-1; no reliable D call. Trimming shortened V by 0 bases and J by 8 bases, and 11 bases separated the two germline ends. CDR1 and CDR2 from the germline V gene are LGHNA and YSLEER. The CDR3 runs 14 residues. CDR3 nucleotides: TGCGCCAGCAGCCAAGATCCGGGTGCCTATGAGCAGTTCTTA. It is translated as CASSQDPGAYEQFL.

This clonotype was found a few times. The chain joins TRBV2 to TRBJ1-1; D is unresolved. Trimming took 11 bases from V and 6 from J, leaving 19 bases between them. The CDR3 spans 13 residues. Germline CDR1 is SNHLY and CDR2 is FYNNEI. Written as DNA, the CDR3 is TGTGCCTCGAAGGAGGGAGCAGGCGCTGAAGCTTTCTTT. Translation: CASKEGAGAEAFF.

The chain has TRBV6-1 and TRBJ2-1; D possibly matches TRBD1 or TRBD2 (5 bases each). The CDR3 covers 15 residues. Trimming took 5 bases from V and 9 from J, leaving 20 bases between them. Germline-derived CDR1 and CDR2 are MNHNS and SASEGT. CDR3 DNA: TGTGCCAGCAGTCCCGCCGGACGTGGGGGTCGTGAGCAGTTCTTC. Encoded protein: CASSPAGRGGREQFF.

This clonotype was seen more than once but under ten times. The CDR3 sequence is CSARDQQNDEQYF. DNA for the CDR3: TGCAGTGCTAGAGATCAACAGAACGACGAGCAGTACTTC. The chain employs TRBV20-1 and TRBJ2-7; D unresolved. CDR3 length: 13 residues. The germline CDR1 and CDR2 sequences are DFQATT and SNEGSKA (reference sequence). V lost 0 bases to trimming and J lost 5 bases, with 11 bases between them.

This clonotype was seen a few times. The chain is built from TRBV6-1 and TRBJ2-7; 8 nucleotides line up with TRBD1. V was clipped by 5 bases and J by 3 bases; unmatched bases: 12. The CDR3 consists of 16 residues. CDR1 is MNHNS, CDR2 SASEGT, per germline. In DNA form, the CDR3 reads TGTGCCAGCAGTAACCGCCGGGACAGGCGTAACTACGAGCAGTACTTC. It specifies CASSNRRDRRNYEQYF.

The chain links TRBV6-1 to TRBJ2-7; 8 bases are a match to TRBD1. The CDR3 spans 18 residues. Losses at the gene ends were 6 bases for V and 6 bases for J; bases not matched to a gene: 22. Germline V gene lookup returns CDR1 MNHNS and CDR2 SASEGT. This CDR3 is CASSRTKDREITKGEQYF. The CDR3 bases are TGTGCCAGCAGCCGAACAAAGGACAGGGAAATTACGAAGGGCGAGCAGTACTTC.

This clonotype appeared once. J is TRBJ2-7 and V is TRBV27, with 7 bases that match TRBD2. The ends lost 4 bases at V and 2 bases at J; junction bases unmatched: 11. The CDR3 totals 16 residues. Germline V gene lookup returns CDR1 MNHEY and CDR2 SMNVEV (reference sequence). The CDR3 nucleotides are TGTGCCAGCAGTTCTCTCCGGGGAGGGGTGACCTACGAGCAGTACTTC. This translates into CASSSLRGGVTYEQYF.

As regards this clonotype: The junction does not match germline at one end; this may be a read error. J is TRBJ2-5 and V is TRBV27; 9 bases are shared with TRBD2. This CDR3 region has 15 residues. Germline loops: CDR1 MNHEY, CDR2 SMNVEV (reference sequence). DNA of the CDR3: TGTTCCAGCAGTACCCTATTAGCGGGGGCGGAGACCCAGTACTTC. It encodes CSSSTLLAGAETQYF.

The genes are TRBV12-3 or TRBV12-4 and TRBJ1-2, with D uncertain. The CDR3 is 16 residues long. Deletions cut 7 bases from V and 0 bases from J, with 18 bases between. The CDR3 sequence is CASTLYGGSANYGYTF. CDR3 coding DNA: TGTGCCAGCACTCTCTATGGAGGGTCAGCTAACTATGGCTACACCTTC.

This clonotype was seen only a few times. The chain recombines TRBV18 with TRBJ2-1, with 9 bases fitting TRBD2. The trim removed 5 bases at V and 4 bases at J, leaving 6 bases unmatched. The V gene's germline CDR1 is KGHSH and CDR2 LQKENI. The CDR3 contains 15 residues. DNA for the CDR3: TGTGCCAGCTCAGTTAGCGGGGGAGATTACAATGAGCAGTTCTTC. It is translated as CASSVSGGDYNEQFF.

This clonotype was picked up a small number of times. The genes are TRBV7-2 and TRBJ1-2; maybe TRBD1 (5 bases). The CDR3 contains 12 residues. Germline lookup yields CDR1 SGHTA and CDR2 FQGNSA. Trimming pared 10 bases from V and 1 base from J, leaving 10 bases between. In DNA, the CDR3 is TGTGCCACGGACACATTTAACTATGGCTACACCTTC. As protein: CATDTFNYGYTF. Full variable domain (rest looked up from reference TRBV7-2 and TRBJ1-2): GAGVSQSPSNKVTEKGKDVELRCDPISGHTALYWYRQSLGQGLEFLIYFQGNSAPDKSGLPSDRFSAERTGGSVSTLTIQRTQQEDSAVYLCATDTFNYGYTFGSGTRLTVV.

The rearrangement joins TRBV25-1 to TRBJ2-1; D remains unclear. Trimming removed 0 bases at V and 7 bases at J, with 7 bases between. CDR1 and CDR2 (germline): MGHDK, SYGVNS. The CDR3 length is 13 residues. The CDR3 is CASSEYRLNEQFF. The CDR3 bases are TGTGCCAGCAGTGAATATAGACTGAATGAGCAGTTCTTC.

This clonotype was seen only a few times. The J gene is TRBJ2-7, the V gene TRBV12-3 or TRBV12-4; no firm D call. Trimming removed 1 base from V and 7 bases from J, with 11 bases in between. The CDR3 loop spans 13 amino acids. CDR3 region: CASSLGEVGEQYF. CDR3 bases: TGTGCCAGCAGTTTAGGAGAGGTGGGGGAGCAGTACTTC.

This chain uses TRBV7-9 with TRBJ2-5; TRBD1 matches 8 bases. The CDR3 length is 16 residues. J gave up 4 bases and V 7 bases, and 14 bases lay outside the gene matches. Germline V gene sequence: CDR1 SEHNR, CDR2 FQNEAQ (reference sequence). CDR3 sequence (DNA): TGTGCCAGCAACATCCTGGAGGACAGGGTAGGAGAGACCCAGTACTTC. Translation: CASNILEDRVGETQYF.

This clonotype was seen repeatedly, ten times or more. The rearrangement joins TRBV7-2 to TRBJ1-3; D may be TRBD1 (6 bases). Trimming took 8 bases from V and 4 from J, leaving 18 bases between them. CDR3 length equals 15 residues. From germline, CDR1 is SGHTA and CDR2 FQGNSA. CDR3 sequence: CASAREDSWGNTIYF. The CDR3 coding sequence is TGTGCCAGCGCCCGCGAGGACAGTTGGGGAAACACCATATATTTT.

V and J are TRBV2 and TRBJ1-5; tentatively, D is TRBD1 (5 bases). The germline V and J ends were trimmed by 7 bases and 0 bases, with 19 bases remaining between them. The CDR3 is made up of 17 amino acids. Looked up from germline, CDR1 is SNHLY and CDR2 is FYNNEI. The CDR3 DNA reads as TGTGCCAGCAAGGGGCAGGGAAAAGGGTATAGCAATCAGCCCCAGCATTTT. Encoded protein: CASKGQGKGYSNQPQHF. The full variable domain, with the rest looked up from reference TRBV2 and TRBJ1-5, is EPEVTQTPSHQVTQMGQEVILRCVPISNHLYFYWYRQILGQKVEFLVSFYNNEISEKSEIFDDQFSVERPDGSNFTLKIRSTKLEDSAMYFCASKGQGKGYSNQPQHFGDGTRLSIL.